The entry below describes one TCR beta chain. The authors' processing: Using reference gene primer amplification, nucleated cell counts were estimated. Measured with immunoSEQ multiplex PCR; TCRdb has only the in-frame clones, and not every one. That table furnishes V, J and clone size, whereas the DNA furnished D and trimming. This sample has approximately 90,000 clones; roughly 87% occur once, and the top ten carry 4.5% to 6%. These data are taken from a study of blood T cell repertoires in COVID-19. Study as a whole: Sites across the United States, Italy and Spain contributed samples from acute and convalescent COVID-19. From T cells, B-cell-depleted T cells, or PBMCs came the material, which was cDNA or gDNA.

The specimen sequenced was peripheral blood. The receptor was isolated from a woman of 80 years or more with acute or convalescent COVID-19.

CDR3 in DNA: TGTGCCAGCAGCGTGGACAGGGCGGATGAAAAACTGTTTTTT. It specifies CASSVDRADEKLFF. The rearrangement joins TRBV7-8 to TRBJ1-4; 8 bases line up with TRBD1. The CDR3 contains 14 residues. J lost 6 bases, V lost 5 bases, and 5 bases had no gene match. Germline lookup yields CDR1 SGHVS and CDR2 FQNEAQ.